The 18 T cell receptor beta chains in this list originate from one sample, sequenced in a study of T cell responses to AZD1222 COVID-19 vaccine. Method: immunoSEQ multiplex PCR; TCRdb's copy keeps in-frame clones and lacks some. The repertoire holds under 130,000 clones, 90% seen once, with 4% to 5.5% in the top ten. The specimen was peripheral blood, collected on day 0 of AZD1222 vaccination. The receptor source for this set is an adult in good health.

The genes are TRBV2 and TRBJ1-1; D may be TRBD1 (6 bases). This CDR3 has 15 residues. Trimming cost V 6 bases and J 4 bases, with 18 bases left between them. Germline CDR1 SNHLY, CDR2 FYNNEI. The CDR3 reads CASSENQGWVTEAFF. CDR3 nucleotide sequence: TGTGCCAGCAGCGAAAACCAGGGGTGGGTCACTGAAGCTTTCTTT.

The rearrangement links TRBV11-2 to TRBJ2-7; TRBD1 agrees at 8 bases. CDR1 and CDR2 from the germline V gene are SGHAT and FQNNGV. The CDR3 has 14 amino acids. V shed 6 bases and J 4 bases; nucleotides not matched to a gene: 8. DNA for the CDR3: TGTGCCAGCAGGCCGCGACAGGGGTCATACGAGCAGTACTTC. Translated: CASRPRQGSYEQYF.

The chain combines TRBV24-1 with TRBJ2-1; D not resolved. This CDR3 is built from 16 residues. Germline V lookup: CDR1 KGHDR, CDR2 SFDVKD. Trimming left V 5 bases short and J 0 bases short, with 13 bases between. DNA for the CDR3: TGTGCCACCAGTGGTCCAGGTTGGGGCTCCTACAATGAGCAGTTCTTC. Translated, it gives CATSGPGWGSYNEQFF.

The rearrangement uses TRBV7-9 and TRBJ1-4, with 7 bases aligning to TRBD1. There are 15 residues in the CDR3. Germline-derived CDR1 and CDR2 are SEHNR and FQNEAQ (reference sequence). With 4 bases clipped from V and 4 bases from J, the junction kept 6 bases outside the gene matches. CDR3 DNA sequence: TGTGCCAGCAGCTACGGGGACAGACTTAATGAAAAACTGTTTTTT. This gives the protein CASSYGDRLNEKLFF.

V is TRBV29-1 and J is TRBJ2-1; 7 bases line up with TRBD1. Germline CDR1 is SQVTM and CDR2 is ANQGSEA. The J segment lost 6 bases and the V segment lost 5 bases, leaving 4 bases of the junction unmatched. The CDR3 spans 12 residues. The CDR3 reads CSVSGQLNEQFF. The CDR3 DNA is TGCAGCGTTTCGGGACAGCTCAATGAGCAGTTCTTC.

This sequence joins TRBV19 and TRBJ2-2, with D hard to call. V gave up 8 bases and J gave up 0 bases, with 10 bases separating them. CDR1 LNHDA and CDR2 SQIVND come from the germline V gene (reference sequence). This CDR3 contains 14 residues. CDR3 DNA: TGTGCCAGTCGCGGCAGTGCGAACACCGGGGAGCTGTTTTTT. Protein product: CASRGSANTGELFF. Combining the CDR3 with reference TRBV19 and TRBJ2-2 gives the whole variable domain DGGITQSPKYLFRKEGQNVTLSCEQNLNHDAMYWYRQDPGQGLRLIYYSQIVNDFQKGDIAEGYSVSREKKESFPLTVTSAQKNPTAFYLCASRGSANTGELFFGEGSRLTVL.

V gene TRBV6-5 combines with J gene TRBJ1-2; possible D gene TRBD1, 5 bases. This CDR3 region has 14 residues. Germline V gene sequence: CDR1 MNHEY, CDR2 SVGAGI. Trimming took 2 bases from V and 6 from J, leaving 13 bases between them. CDR3 protein: CASSYEGRNDGYTF. For the CDR3, the DNA is TGTGCCAGCAGTTACGAGGGGAGGAATGATGGCTACACCTTC.

This clone was picked up a small number of times. The chain links TRBV3-1 (or the pseudogene TRBV3-2) to TRBJ1-5, with TRBD1 as a possible D gene (5 bases). The CDR3 covers 15 residues. Germline V gene lookup returns CDR1 LGHDT and CDR2 YNNKEL (reference sequence). The ends were cut back, 4 bases at V and 4 bases at J, with 14 bases in the middle. The CDR3 DNA sequence: TGTGCCAGCAGCCTGGGACGAACACCGAATCAGCCCCAGCATTTT. This codes for CASSLGRTPNQPQHF.

The genes are TRBV30 and TRBJ1-4; D remains ambiguous. The CDR3 consists of 15 residues. With 0 bases removed from V and 5 bases from J, the gap between germline ends came to 13 bases. From germline, CDR1 is GTSNPN and CDR2 SVGIG (reference sequence). The CDR3 DNA reads TGTGCCTGGAGTGTACGAAGATGGAGAAATGAAAAACTGTTTTTT. The encoded protein is CAWSVRRWRNEKLFF.

The chain joins TRBV29-1 to TRBJ1-2; D is possibly TRBD1 (5 bases). Germline V gene data show CDR1 as SQVTM and CDR2 as ANQGSEA. This CDR3 is 17 amino acids long. Trimming cost V 0 bases and J 4 bases, with 21 bases left between them. CDR3 in DNA: TGCAGCGTTGAAGAATGGGCTTCAGGAGGGGCCCTCTATGGCTACACCTTC. Translated, it gives CSVEEWASGGALYGYTF.

The chain is built from TRBV18 and TRBJ2-5, with D perhaps matching TRBD2 (5 bases). Trimming took 3 bases from V and 7 from J, leaving 18 bases between them. This CDR3 comprises 15 residues. Germline loops: CDR1 KGHSH, CDR2 LQKENI. CDR3 sequence (DNA): TGTGCCAGCTCACCTGAGACCGGGGTTCAGTCGACCCAGTACTTC. Translating it yields CASSPETGVQSTQYF. The entire variable domain, with the rest obtained from reference TRBV18 and TRBJ2-5, is as follows: NAGVMQNPRHLVRRRGQEARLRCSPMKGHSHVYWYRQLPEEGLKFMVYLQKENIIDESGMPKERFSAEFPKEGPSILRIQQVVRGDSAAYFCASSPETGVQSTQYFGPGTRLLVL.

The rearrangement links TRBV6-2 or TRBV6-3 to TRBJ1-2; D ambiguous. The germline gives CDR1 MNHEY, CDR2 SVGEGT. Trimming took off 6 bases at V and 5 bases at J, with 7 bases between the two ends. The CDR3 has 11 amino acids. The CDR3 is CASSHGYGYTF. The DNA for the CDR3 is TGTGCCAGCAGCCACGGGTATGGCTACACCTTC.

The chain joins TRBV20-1 to TRBJ2-5; maybe TRBD2 (7 bases). The V gene lost 6 bases and the J gene lost 4 bases, with 18 bases spanning the gap. Germline V gene lookup returns CDR1 DFQATT and CDR2 SNEGSKA (reference sequence). The CDR3 sequence is 14 residues long. CDR3 residues: CSASSRGAVETQYF. CDR3 nucleotide sequence: TGCAGTGCCAGTTCTCGGGGGGCAGTAGAGACCCAGTACTTC.

The V and J genes are TRBV11-3 and TRBJ1-6, with D uncertain. This CDR3 has 17 residues. Trimming took off 6 bases at V and 2 bases at J, with 17 bases between the two ends. The germline V gene encodes CDR1 SGHNT and CDR2 YENEEA. The CDR3 loop is CASRRGVVGTYNSPLHF. The DNA of the CDR3 is TGTGCCAGCAGGCGGGGTGTAGTAGGTACCTATAATTCACCCCTCCACTTT.

V and J are TRBV29-1 and TRBJ1-5; TRBD1 aligns across 8 bases. Trimming removed 7 bases from V and 6 bases from J; junction bases left unmatched: 5. The CDR3 totals 12 residues. Germline values: CDR1 SQVTM, CDR2 ANQGSEA. Here the CDR3 DNA reads TGCAGCGCCAGGGGGCCCGGTCAGCCCCAGCATTTT. This gives the protein CSARGPGQPQHF.

This clone was observed a single time. The V gene is TRBV3-1 (or the pseudogene TRBV3-2), the J gene TRBJ1-1; the D gene is possibly TRBD1 (5 bases). CDR3 length: 17 residues. V shed 4 bases and J shed 6 bases, with 24 bases lying between them. Germline CDR1 LGHDT, CDR2 YNNKEL (reference sequence). The CDR3 loop is CASSPRGRVGVSAEAFF. The CDR3, as DNA: TGTGCCAGCAGCCCCCGGGGTAGGGTGGGGGTAAGCGCTGAAGCTTTCTTT.

This clone was detected once. The chain couples TRBV11-2 to TRBJ1-5; D unresolved. The V gene's germline CDR1 is SGHAT and CDR2 FQNNGV. The CDR3 sequence is 18 residues long. Trimming left V 5 bases short and J 2 bases short, with 22 bases between. CDR3: CASSPRRHAHQGNQPQHF. As DNA, the CDR3 is TGTGCCAGCAGCCCCCGACGGCACGCTCACCAGGGCAATCAGCCCCAGCATTTT.

The chain uses TRBV15 and TRBJ2-3, with D perhaps matching TRBD1 (6 bases). The ends were cut back, 0 bases at V and 12 bases at J, with 10 bases in the middle. The CDR3 spans 12 residues. Germline V lookup: CDR1 LNHNV, CDR2 YYDKDF (reference sequence). The CDR3 DNA is TGTGCCACCAGCAGAGAACAGGGCAGACAGTATTTT. Translation: CATSREQGRQYF. Full variable domain (rest looked up from reference TRBV15 and TRBJ2-3): DAMVIQNPRYQVTQFGKPVTLSCSQTLNHNVMYWYQQKSSQAPKLLFHYYDKDFNNEADTPDNFQSRRPNTSFCFLDIRSPGLGDTAMYLCATSREQGRQYFGPGTRLTVL.